A single sample is the source of the 8 T cell receptor beta chains below, sequenced in a study of blood T cell repertoires in COVID-19. The assay was immunoSEQ multiplex PCR, and TCRdb's table has in-frame clones only and misses some. The sample has about 70,000 clones, roughly 87% seen once. Input material: peripheral blood. The receptor set was obtained from a woman aged 18 to 35 with acute or convalescent COVID-19.

This clone was observed a single time. The chain is built from TRBV7-9 and TRBJ2-1, with unresolved D. The germline CDR1 and CDR2 sequences are SEHNR and FQNEAQ (reference sequence). The CDR3 covers 18 residues. With 1 base removed from V and 0 bases from J, the gap between germline ends came to 16 bases. CDR3 sequence: CASSLVVNSKSSYNEQFF. In nucleotides, the CDR3 is TGTGCCAGCAGCTTAGTAGTGAATAGCAAGAGCTCCTACAATGAGCAGTTCTTC.

The chain has TRBV3-1 (or the pseudogene TRBV3-2) and TRBJ2-1; tentatively, D is TRBD1 (6 bases). Germline loops: CDR1 LGHDT, CDR2 YNNKEL (reference sequence). Between the trimmed V and J ends, which lost 7 bases and 6 bases, there was a span of 10 bases. The CDR3 runs 12 residues. The CDR3: CASTGQTNEQFF. The CDR3 bases are TGTGCCAGCACTGGACAGACCAATGAGCAGTTCTTC.

This chain joins TRBV6-2 or TRBV6-3 and TRBJ2-2; D is unclear. The CDR3 has 14 amino acids. Germline V gene data show CDR1 as MNHEY and CDR2 as SVGEGT. V gave up 3 bases and J gave up 2 bases, with 7 bases separating them. This CDR3 is CASSYTRNTGELFF. The CDR3 DNA reads as TGTGCCAGCAGTTATACTCGAAACACCGGGGAGCTGTTTTTT.

The gene calls are TRBV2 and TRBJ1-5; D is unresolved. There are 14 residues in the CDR3. V gave up 1 base and J gave up 9 bases, with 13 bases separating them. The germline V gene has CDR1 SNHLY and CDR2 FYNNEI. CDR3 in DNA: TGTGCCAGCAGTGAAGATGGAGGAGAGCGGCCCCAGCATTTT. Protein sequence: CASSEDGGERPQHF.

The chain joins TRBV7-9 to TRBJ2-7; D not certain. V lost 5 bases to trimming and J lost 2 bases, with 13 bases between them. The CDR3 is 14 residues long. The germline V gene has CDR1 SEHNR and CDR2 FQNEAQ (reference sequence). The CDR3 coding sequence is TGTGCCAGCAGCGGGCAGGTTCCTCCCTACGAGCAGTACTTC. Translation: CASSGQVPPYEQYF.

V is TRBV11-2 and J is TRBJ1-4; 8 nucleotides match TRBD1. Germline CDR1 is SGHAT and CDR2 is FQNNGV. CDR3 size: 15 residues. With 6 bases clipped from V and 7 bases from J, the junction kept 10 bases outside the gene matches. Here the CDR3 reads CASRSNGQGGEKLFF. The CDR3 region has the DNA TGTGCCAGCAGGTCGAACGGACAGGGTGGTGAAAAACTGTTTTTT.

The chain couples TRBV4-1 to TRBJ2-2; no reliable D call. This CDR3 has 16 amino acids. Germline assignment: CDR1 MGHRA and CDR2 YSYEKL. V was pared by 1 base and J by 2 bases, with 11 bases between. This CDR3 is CASSQAAGTNTGELFF. CDR3 in DNA: TGCGCCAGCAGCCAAGCCGCAGGCACAAACACCGGGGAGCTGTTTTTT.

V gene TRBV4-2 combines with J gene TRBJ2-7, with 12 positions matching TRBD2. J lost 5 bases, V lost 4 bases, and 6 bases had no gene match. Per the germline V gene, CDR1 is LGHNA and CDR2 is YNFKEQ. CDR3 size: 15 residues. CDR3 loop: CASSLRTSGTHEQYF. The CDR3 DNA follows: TGTGCCAGCAGCCTCAGGACTAGCGGGACCCACGAGCAGTACTTC.